The present entry profiles one TCR beta chain with its context. No antigen is known for it. No much larger clonotype is one base removed from it; base qualities were not supplied. The data were obtained in a study of blood T cell repertoires in COVID-19 (dated by TCRdb to about 2020). General notes on the study: Samples covering the acute and convalescent phases of COVID-19 were provided by collaborators in the United States, Italy and Spain. Samples came from the ongoing ImmuneRACE study (first 160 participants) plus 1,254 subjects from 6 global collaborators. Deeply sampled blood TCRbeta repertoires from subjects exposed to, actively infected with, or recovered from COVID-19 were included in the dataset. The material from the prospective study consisted of cDNA or gDNA derived from T cells, B-cell-depleted T cells, or PBMCs. The sample metadata nearly always contained a de-identified subject ID, COVID-19 status, age in years and sex. Where HLA class I and class II types were available, the types were taken from metadata supplied by the sample provider, not from assay-based typing. The repertoires were released in a freely available public database meant as a resource for research on the immune response to SARS-CoV-2. Paper-wide results and their limitations: The quantity of clinical and demographic metadata differed by source and by participant and was supplied without curation.

Each collaborating institution followed its own protocols to collect whole blood in K2EDTA tubes. Collaborator samples were shipped for TCRbeta analysis as frozen whole blood, isolated PBMCs, or DNA extracted from either sample type. TCRbeta CDR3 regions were amplified from genomic DNA using the immunoSEQ Assay, a bias-controlled multiplex PCR. The study's own analysis went as follows. Nucleated cell counts per sample were estimated from amplification of reference gene primers within the assay. To quantify the absolute abundance of each unique TCRbeta CDR3 rearrangement, sequence reads were collapsed and filtered. For each sample, productive Simpson clonality was calculated by taking the square root of Simpson's diversity index across productive rearrangements. TCRdb retrieved this table from immuneACCESS and kept in-frame rearrangements only. Not all clones are present; in checked studies, unresolved V genes account for under half, and no reason is known for the remainder. That table supplies the V and J calls and clone size; D and trimming were determined from the DNA. The sample table lists 250,000 to 300,000 clones, under 90% of them with a count of one. The ten most abundant clones make up 2% to 2.5% of the sample.

The sequence derives from a man between 50 and 59 years old with acute or convalescent COVID-19. The sequenced sample consisted of peripheral blood.

The nucleotide sequence is given as TGTGCCAGCAGGGACAGGGATGGGAAGGGCTACACCTTC. It translates as CASRDRDGKGYTF. The rearranged chain carries TRBV12-3 or TRBV12-4 and TRBJ1-2, with 8 junctional bases fitting TRBD1. The CDR3 runs 13 residues from the cysteine to the phenylalanine. The retained sequence is limited to the CDR3, 39 bases, with the frame set at the first base. V ends up 6 bases short and J 8 bases short, with an unmatched junction base count of 8.